This T cell receptor (beta chain) was identified in a study of CD8+ T cells in alopecia areata. On the study more broadly: Patients remained on tofacitinib for 6 to 18 months and then went 6 months without it.

The CDR3 is made up of 13 amino acids. Germline V gene lookup returns CDR1 SGDLS and CDR2 YYNGEE. V was clipped by 4 bases and J by 6 bases, with 13 bases between them. Sequencing templates came from extracted RNA that was reverse transcribed into cDNA. Profiling relied on immunoSEQ multiplex PCR, and the TCRdb table lists in-frame clones only, not all of them. The table includes about 270,000 clones, about 62% detected once. The study's findings and limits: Whereas mice showed it more clearly, TCR sharing across patients was murkier, possibly because of HLA.

Worth noting for this clone: Its antigen is not known.

The treatment denotes: oral pan-JAK inhibitor, 5-10 mg twice daily. This clonotype was obtained from a human donor with alopecia areata. The source material was CD4+ T cells sorted from blood, sampled around week 54, from a patient treated with tofacitinib. The V call is TRBV9, the J call TRBJ1-1; a weak D match, TRBD1 (5 bases). The CDR3 here is CASSRDGTAEAFF. As DNA, the CDR3 is TGTGCCAGCAGCCGGGACGGAACCGCTGAAGCTTTCTTT. Complete variable domain (other parts from reference TRBV9 and TRBJ1-1): DSGVTQTPKHLITATGQRVTLRCSPRSGDLSVYWYQQSLDQGLQFLIQYYNGEERAKGNILERFSAQQFPDLHSELNLSSLELGDSALYFCASSRDGTAEAFFGQGTRLTVV.